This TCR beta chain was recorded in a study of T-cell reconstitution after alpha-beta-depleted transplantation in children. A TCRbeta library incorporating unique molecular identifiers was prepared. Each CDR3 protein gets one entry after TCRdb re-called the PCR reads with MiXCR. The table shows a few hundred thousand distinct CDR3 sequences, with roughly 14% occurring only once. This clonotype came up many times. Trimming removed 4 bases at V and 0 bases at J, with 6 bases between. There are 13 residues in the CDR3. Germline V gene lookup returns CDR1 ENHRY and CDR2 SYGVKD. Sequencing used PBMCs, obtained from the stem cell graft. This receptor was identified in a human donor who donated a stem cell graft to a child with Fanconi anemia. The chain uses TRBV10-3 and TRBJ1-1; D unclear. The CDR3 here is CAISGGMNTEAFF. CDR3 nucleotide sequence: TGTGCCATCAGTGGAGGAATGAACACTGAAGCTTTCTTT.